What follows describes a single TCR beta chain. Its antigen is unidentified. PCR primers comprised 60 Vbeta and 13 Jbeta primers. Only in-frame clones appear in the TCRdb table, and some are missing; sequencing was by immunoSEQ multiplex PCR. The sample carries under 200,000 clones, approximately 72% recorded once. The data stem from a study of cytomegalovirus exposure and HLA in healthy donors. General study results and limits: Cytomegalovirus status was reportedly diagnosed by the classifier with high sensitivity and specificity. A missense variant in DCLRE1C was later tied to TCR beta V- and J-gene trimming. Earlier findings revealed that most TCR beta V segments proved productive either about 87% or about 30% of the time.

The germline V gene encodes CDR1 SGHRS and CDR2 YFSETQ. The CDR3 has 14 residues. The V and J ends lost 4 bases and 6 bases, in that order; junction bases with no gene match: 8. The source material was PBMCs. The clonotype originates from a man between 18 and 35 years old in good health and CMV-seronegative. The chain links TRBV5-1 to TRBJ1-2; the match to TRBD1 covers 8 bases. CDR3 region: CASSIGQGGNGYTF. In nucleotides, the CDR3 is TGCGCCAGCAGCATCGGACAGGGCGGGAATGGCTACACCTTC. Full variable domain (rest looked up from reference TRBV5-1 and TRBJ1-2): KAGVTQTPRYLIKTRGQQVTLSCSPISGHRSVSWYQQTPGQGLQFLFEYFSETQRNKGNFPGRFSGRQFSNSRSEMNVSTLELGDSALYLCASSIGQGGNGYTFGSGTRLTVV.